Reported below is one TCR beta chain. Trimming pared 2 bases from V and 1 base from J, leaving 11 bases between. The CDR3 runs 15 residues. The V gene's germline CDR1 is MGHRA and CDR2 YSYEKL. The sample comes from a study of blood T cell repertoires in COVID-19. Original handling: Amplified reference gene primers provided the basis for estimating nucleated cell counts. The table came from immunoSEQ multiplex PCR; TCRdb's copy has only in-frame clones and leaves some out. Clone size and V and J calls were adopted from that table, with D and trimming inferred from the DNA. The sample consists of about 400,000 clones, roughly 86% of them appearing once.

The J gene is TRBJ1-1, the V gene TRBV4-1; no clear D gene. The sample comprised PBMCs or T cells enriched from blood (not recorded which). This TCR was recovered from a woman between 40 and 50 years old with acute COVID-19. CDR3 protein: CASSQSRAPNTEAFF. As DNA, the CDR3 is TGCGCCAGCAGCCAAAGTCGAGCACCGAACACTGAAGCTTTCTTT.